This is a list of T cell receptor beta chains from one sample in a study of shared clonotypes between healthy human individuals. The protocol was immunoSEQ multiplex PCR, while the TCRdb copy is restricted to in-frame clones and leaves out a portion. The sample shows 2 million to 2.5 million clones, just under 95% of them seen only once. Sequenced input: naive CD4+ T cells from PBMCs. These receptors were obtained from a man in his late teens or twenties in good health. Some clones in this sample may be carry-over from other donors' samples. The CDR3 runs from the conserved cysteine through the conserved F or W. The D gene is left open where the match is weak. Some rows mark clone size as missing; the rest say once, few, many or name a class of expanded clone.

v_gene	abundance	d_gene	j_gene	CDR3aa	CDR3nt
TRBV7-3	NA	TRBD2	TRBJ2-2	CASSLIGTSLTGELFF	TGTGCCAGCAGCTTAATTGGGACTAGCCTGACCGGGGAGCTGTTTTTT
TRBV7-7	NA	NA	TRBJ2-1	CASSPAGGGPTEQFF	TGTGCCAGCAGCCCCGCCGGCGGAGGGCCGACAGAGCAGTTCTTC
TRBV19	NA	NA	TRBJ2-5	CASSIPQDETQYF	TGTGCCAGTAGTATTCCCCAGGATGAGACCCAGTACTTC
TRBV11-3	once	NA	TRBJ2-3	CASSTGLSTDTQYF	TGTGCCAGCAGCACAGGACTCAGCACAGATACGCAGTATTTT
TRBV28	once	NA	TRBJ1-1	CASSLGRGWGTEAFF	TGTGCCAGCAGTTTAGGCCGGGGCTGGGGCACTGAAGCTTTCTTT
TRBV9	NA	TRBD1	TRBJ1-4	CASSEYGQGATNEKLFF	TGTGCCAGCAGCGAATATGGACAGGGGGCAACTAATGAAAAACTGTTTTTT
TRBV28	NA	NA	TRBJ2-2	CASTEGGVGTGELFF	TGTGCCAGCACCGAGGGGGGAGTAGGCACCGGGGAGCTGTTTTTT
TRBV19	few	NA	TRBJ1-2	CASSVDRGYGYTF	TGTGCCAGTAGTGTAGACAGAGGGTATGGCTACACCTTC
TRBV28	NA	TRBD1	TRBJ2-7	CASKRQGGSYEQYF	TGTGCCAGCAAGAGACAGGGGGGATCCTACGAGCAGTACTTC
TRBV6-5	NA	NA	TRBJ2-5	CASKGGRETQYF	TGTGCCAGCAAGGGGGGAAGGGAGACCCAGTACTTC
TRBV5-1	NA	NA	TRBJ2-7	CASSFLFWGTYEQYF	TGCGCCAGCAGCTTCCTTTTTTGGGGCACGTACGAGCAGTACTTC
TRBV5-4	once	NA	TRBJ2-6	CASSLARSGANVLTF	TGTGCCAGCAGCCTGGCCCGCTCTGGGGCCAACGTCCTGACTTTC
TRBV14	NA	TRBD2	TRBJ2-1	CASSQDRLAGEWNEQFF	TGTGCCAGCAGCCAAGATCGATTGGCGGGAGAGTGGAATGAGCAGTTCTTC
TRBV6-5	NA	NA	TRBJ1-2	CASSKQRNYGYTF	TGTGCCAGCAGCAAACAGAGGAACTATGGCTACACCTTC
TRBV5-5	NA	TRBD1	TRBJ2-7	CASSTGQGLREQYF	TGTGCCAGCAGCACGGGACAGGGGTTACGCGAGCAGTACTTC
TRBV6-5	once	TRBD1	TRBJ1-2	CASSADRGAYGYTF	TGTGCCAGCAGTGCCGACAGGGGGGCCTATGGCTACACCTTC
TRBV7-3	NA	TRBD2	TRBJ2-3	CASSRTSGSGDTQYF	TGTGCCAGCAGCCGGACTAGCGGGAGTGGGGATACGCAGTATTTT
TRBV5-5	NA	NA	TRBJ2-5	CASSLVDQWGETQYF	TGTGCCAGCAGCTTGGTGGATCAGTGGGGGGAGACCCAGTACTTC
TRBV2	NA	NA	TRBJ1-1	CASSKRREPNTEAFF	TGTGCCAGCAGCAAAAGGCGAGAGCCTAACACTGAAGCTTTCTTT
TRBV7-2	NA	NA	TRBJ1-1	CASSPWDFPEAFF	TGTGCCAGCAGCCCCTGGGACTTCCCTGAAGCTTTCTTT
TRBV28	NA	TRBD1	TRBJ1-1	CASSLGQGAQEAFF	TGTGCCAGCAGTCTCGGACAGGGGGCGCAGGAAGCTTTCTTT
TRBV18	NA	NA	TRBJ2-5	CASSPRTRETQYF	TGTGCCAGCTCACCGAGAACCCGAGAGACCCAGTACTTC
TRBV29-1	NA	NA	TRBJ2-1	CSVCNRGEGNEQFF	TGCAGCGTTTGTAACAGGGGGGAGGGCAATGAGCAGTTCTTC
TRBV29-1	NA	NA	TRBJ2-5	CSGNPEGQETQYF	TGCAGCGGAAACCCGGAGGGCCAAGAGACCCAGTACTTC
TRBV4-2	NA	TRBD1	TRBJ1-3	CASSRDSNGSGNTIYF	TGTGCCAGCAGCCGGGACAGCAACGGCTCTGGAAACACCATATATTTT
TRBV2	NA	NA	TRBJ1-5	CASTRTDSNQPQHF	TGTGCCAGCACCCGGACAGACAGCAATCAGCCCCAGCATTTT
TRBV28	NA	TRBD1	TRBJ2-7	CASSVGQGAREQYF	TGTGCCAGCAGTGTGGGACAGGGGGCGAGGGAGCAGTACTTC
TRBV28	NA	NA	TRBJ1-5	CASSPGGGYQPQHF	TGTGCCAGCAGTCCGGGGGGAGGCTACCAGCCCCAGCATTTT
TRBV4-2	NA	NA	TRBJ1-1	CASRRRGGGTEAFF	TGTGCCAGCCGGCGGAGGGGAGGCGGCACTGAAGCTTTCTTT
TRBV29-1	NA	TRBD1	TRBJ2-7	CSVLMMVGTGGARYEQYF	TGCAGCGTTTTGATGATGGTGGGGACAGGGGGCGCGCGCTACGAGCAGTACTTC
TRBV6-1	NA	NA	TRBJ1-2	CASTWGGGTYGYTF	TGTGCCAGCACTTGGGGGGGAGGGACCTATGGCTACACCTTC
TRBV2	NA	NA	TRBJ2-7	CASGEYSYEQYF	TGTGCCAGCGGGGAATACTCCTACGAGCAGTACTTC
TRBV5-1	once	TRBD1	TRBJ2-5	CASSSEGTGGETQYF	TGCGCCAGCAGCTCTGAGGGGACAGGAGGGGAGACCCAGTACTTC
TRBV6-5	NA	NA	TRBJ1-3	CASGYSPGIGNTIYF	TGTGCCAGCGGTTACTCCCCGGGAATTGGAAACACCATATATTTT
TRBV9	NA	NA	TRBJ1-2	CASSVDGGAVNYGYTF	TGTGCCAGCAGCGTAGACGGAGGGGCCGTAAACTATGGCTACACCTTC
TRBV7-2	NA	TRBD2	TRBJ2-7	CASSLDGTSGNEQYF	TGTGCCAGCAGCTTAGACGGGACTAGTGGCAACGAGCAGTACTTC
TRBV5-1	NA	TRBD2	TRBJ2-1	CASSYLAGGNNEQFF	TGCGCCAGCAGCTATCTAGCGGGAGGAAACAATGAGCAGTTCTTC
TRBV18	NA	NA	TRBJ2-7	CASSPVGGPGIYEQYF	TGTGCCAGCTCACCGGTAGGGGGTCCGGGAATCTACGAGCAGTACTTC
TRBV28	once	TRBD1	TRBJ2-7	CASRQQGYGQYF	TGTGCCAGCAGGCAACAGGGGTATGGGCAGTACTTC
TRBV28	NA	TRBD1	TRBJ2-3	CASRQGAGTDTQYF	TGTGCCAGCAGACAGGGGGCAGGCACAGATACGCAGTATTTT
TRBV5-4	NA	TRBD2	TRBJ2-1	CASSPGTSPFVDEQFF	TGTGCCAGCAGCCCAGGGACTAGCCCCTTCGTCGATGAGCAGTTCTTC
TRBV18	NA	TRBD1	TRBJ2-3	CASSPLTGGDTDTQYF	TGTGCCAGCTCACCACTGACAGGGGGAGACACAGATACGCAGTATTTT
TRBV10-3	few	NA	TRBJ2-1	CAISTGRDNEQFF	TGTGCCATTAGTACGGGTCGAGACAATGAGCAGTTCTTC
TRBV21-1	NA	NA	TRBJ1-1	CASSRVPRSAENTEAFF	TGTGCCAGCAGCAGGGTCCCTCGGTCAGCTGAGAACACTGAAGCTTTCTTT
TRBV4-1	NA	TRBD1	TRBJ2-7	CASSPGFRQGAFYEQYF	TGCGCCAGCAGCCCCGGTTTTAGGCAGGGGGCCTTCTACGAGCAGTACTTC
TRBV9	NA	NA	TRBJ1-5	CASRESNQPQHF	TGTGCCAGCAGGGAGAGCAATCAGCCCCAGCATTTT
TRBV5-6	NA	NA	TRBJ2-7	CASSLGGVWYF	TGTGCCAGCAGCTTGGGGGGAGTCTGGTACTTC
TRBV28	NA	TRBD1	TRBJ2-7	CASSAGTGKYF	TGTGCCAGCAGCGCCGGGACAGGGAAGTACTTC
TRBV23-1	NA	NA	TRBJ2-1	CARVVSYNEQFF	TGCGCCAGGGTGGTCTCCTACAATGAGCAGTTCTTC
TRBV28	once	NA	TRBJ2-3	CATSREGAADTQYF	TGTGCCACCAGCCGGGAGGGGGCGGCAGATACGCAGTATTTT